This T cell receptor beta chain was sequenced during a study of blood T cell repertoires in COVID-19. Overall study: Samples representing acute and convalescent COVID-19 were sourced from the United States, Italy and Spain. T cells, B-cell-depleted T cells, or PBMCs supplied cDNA or gDNA.

This CDR3 is built from 14 residues. Germline values: CDR1 SEHNR, CDR2 FQNEAQ (reference sequence). V lost 5 bases, J lost 2 bases, and 4 bases stayed unmatched. Study processing details: Using reference gene primer amplification, nucleated cell counts were estimated. Clones were sequenced by immunoSEQ multiplex PCR, and TCRdb holds only the in-frame ones, with some missing. That table gives V, J and clone size, and the DNA gave D and trimming. Among about 200,000 clones listed, about 79% were seen once. Input material: peripheral blood. The gene calls are TRBV7-9 and TRBJ1-2; TRBD1 aligns across 8 bases. The clonotype was recovered from a human donor in a cohort sampled during active COVID-19. CDR3 loop: CASSPRDRNYGYTF. DNA of the CDR3: TGTGCCAGCAGCCCCAGGGACAGGAACTATGGCTACACCTTC.